These T cell receptor beta chains were read from a single sample in a study of blood T cell repertoires in COVID-19. Using immunoSEQ multiplex PCR, the repertoire was profiled, and TCRdb retains in-frame clones only, with some absent. This sample has tens of thousands of clones, with approximately 88% found just once. Sequenced sample: peripheral blood. Source of these receptors: a man aged 65 to 79 with acute or convalescent COVID-19. Each CDR3 is given with its conserved first and last residue. For some rows the clone size is stated as once, few or many, or as a class when expanded; others skip it.

length: 14; size: once; J: TRBJ1-1; V: TRBV28; CDR3: CASYRGGARTEAFF
length: 17; size: .; J: TRBJ2-3; V: TRBV4-1; CDR3: CASSATGTSGTTDTQYF
length: 18; size: .; J: TRBJ2-6; V: TRBV3-1/TRBV3-2; CDR3: CASTHRPGGSSGANVLTF
length: 14; size: .; J: TRBJ1-6; V: TRBV18; CDR3: CASSFGVGDSPLHF
length: 13; size: .; J: TRBJ2-5; V: TRBV7-2; CDR3: CASSLEQKETQYF
length: 16; size: .; J: TRBJ1-4; V: TRBV6-2/TRBV6-3; CDR3: CASSPPPGRVREKLFF
length: 13; size: once; J: TRBJ1-2; V: TRBV10-3; CDR3: CAISGGRDYGYTF
length: 12; size: .; J: TRBJ1-2; V: TRBV7-9; CDR3: CASSLGTYGYTF
length: 14; size: .; J: TRBJ2-4; V: TRBV7-8; CDR3: CASSNTRPENIQYF
length: 14; size: .; J: TRBJ1-2; V: TRBV6-5; CDR3: CASSIRTGNYGYTF
length: 12; size: .; J: TRBJ1-1; V: TRBV29-1; CDR3: CSVSGTGFRAFF
length: 15; size: .; J: TRBJ2-5; V: TRBV20-1; CDR3: CSASGSPGHPETQYF
length: 14; size: .; J: TRBJ1-6; V: TRBV28; CDR3: CASSLEGAYSPLHF
length: 12; size: .; J: TRBJ2-5; V: TRBV2; CDR3: CASSRGKETQYF
length: 15; size: .; J: TRBJ2-3; V: TRBV5-4; CDR3: CASSFQRGSTDTQYF
length: 14; size: .; J: TRBJ1-1; V: TRBV3-1/TRBV3-2; CDR3: CASSQGQPNTEAFF
length: 14; size: .; J: TRBJ2-5; V: TRBV9; CDR3: CASSPLRQGETQYF
length: 14; size: .; J: TRBJ2-7; V: TRBV5-1; CDR3: CASSPTGESYEQYF
length: 15; size: .; J: TRBJ1-2; V: TRBV5-6; CDR3: CASSLQAWKNYGYTF
length: 13; size: .; J: TRBJ1-1; V: TRBV29-1; CDR3: CSVGIQGDAEAFF
length: 14; size: .; J: TRBJ2-7; V: TRBV6-2/TRBV6-3; CDR3: CASSRDTKPYEQYF
length: 14; size: .; J: TRBJ1-1; V: TRBV13; CDR3: CASSLPRVGTEAFF
length: 12; size: .; J: TRBJ2-1; V: TRBV7-8; CDR3: CASSPTEGPLFF
length: 12; size: .; J: TRBJ1-1; V: TRBV6-5; CDR3: CASSTGRTEAFF